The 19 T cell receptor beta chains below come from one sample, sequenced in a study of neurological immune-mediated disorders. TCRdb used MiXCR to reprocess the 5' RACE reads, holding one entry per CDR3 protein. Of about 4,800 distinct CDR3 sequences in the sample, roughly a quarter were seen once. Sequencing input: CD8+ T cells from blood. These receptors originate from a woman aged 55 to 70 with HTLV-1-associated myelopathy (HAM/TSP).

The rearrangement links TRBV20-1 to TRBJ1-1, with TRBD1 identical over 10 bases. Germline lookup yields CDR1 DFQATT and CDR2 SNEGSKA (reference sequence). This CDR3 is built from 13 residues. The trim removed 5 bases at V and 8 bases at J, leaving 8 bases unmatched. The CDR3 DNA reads TGCAGTGCTGAGGACAGGGGGAGCGTGGAAGCTTTCTTT. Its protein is CSAEDRGSVEAFF.

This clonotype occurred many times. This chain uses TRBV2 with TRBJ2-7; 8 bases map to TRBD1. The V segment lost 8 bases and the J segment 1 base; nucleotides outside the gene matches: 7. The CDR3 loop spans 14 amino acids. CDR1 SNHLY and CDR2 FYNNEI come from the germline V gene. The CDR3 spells CASQGQGQSYEQYF. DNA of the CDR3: TGTGCCAGCCAAGGACAGGGACAGTCCTACGAGCAGTACTTC.

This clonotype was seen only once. This CDR3 is CASSQIQGIGNTIYF. The CDR3, as DNA: TGTGCCAGCAGCCAGATACAGGGGATAGGAAACACCATATATTTT. The chain employs TRBV4-2 and TRBJ1-3; TRBD1 matches at 7 bases. Germline V lookup: CDR1 LGHNA, CDR2 YNFKEQ. This CDR3 comprises 15 residues. V was clipped by 3 bases and J by 4 bases; unmatched bases: 6.

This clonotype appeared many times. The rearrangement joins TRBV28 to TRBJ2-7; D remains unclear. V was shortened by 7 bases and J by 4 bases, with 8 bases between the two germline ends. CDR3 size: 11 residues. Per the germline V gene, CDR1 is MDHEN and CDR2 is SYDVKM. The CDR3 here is CASTFGYEQYF. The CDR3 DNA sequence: TGTGCCAGCACCTTCGGTTACGAGCAGTACTTC.

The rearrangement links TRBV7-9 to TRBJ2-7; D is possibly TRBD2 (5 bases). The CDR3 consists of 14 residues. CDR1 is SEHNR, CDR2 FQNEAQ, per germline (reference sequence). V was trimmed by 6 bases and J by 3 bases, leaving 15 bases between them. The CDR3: CASSPCEGSYEQYF. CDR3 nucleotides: TGTGCCAGCAGTCCCTGTGAAGGGAGCTACGAGCAGTACTTC.

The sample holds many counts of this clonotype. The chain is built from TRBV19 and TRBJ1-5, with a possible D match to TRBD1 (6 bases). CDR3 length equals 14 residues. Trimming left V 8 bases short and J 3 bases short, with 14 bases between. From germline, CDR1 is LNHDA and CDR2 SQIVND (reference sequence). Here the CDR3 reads CASGQWVSNQPQHF. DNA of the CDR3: TGTGCCAGTGGACAGTGGGTTTCCAATCAGCCCCAGCATTTT.

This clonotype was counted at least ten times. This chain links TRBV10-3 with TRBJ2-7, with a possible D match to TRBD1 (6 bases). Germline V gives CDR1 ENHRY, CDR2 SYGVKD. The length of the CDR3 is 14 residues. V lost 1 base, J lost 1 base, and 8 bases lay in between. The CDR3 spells CAISEFTGSYEQYF. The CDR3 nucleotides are TGTGCCATCAGTGAGTTTACAGGGTCCTACGAGCAGTACTTC.

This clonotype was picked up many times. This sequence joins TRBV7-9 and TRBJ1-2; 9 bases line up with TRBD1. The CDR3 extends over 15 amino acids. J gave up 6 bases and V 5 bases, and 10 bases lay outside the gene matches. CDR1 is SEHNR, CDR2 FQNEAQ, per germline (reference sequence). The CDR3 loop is CASSQLQGAGNGYTF. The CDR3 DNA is TGTGCCAGCAGCCAACTACAGGGGGCGGGTAATGGCTACACCTTC.

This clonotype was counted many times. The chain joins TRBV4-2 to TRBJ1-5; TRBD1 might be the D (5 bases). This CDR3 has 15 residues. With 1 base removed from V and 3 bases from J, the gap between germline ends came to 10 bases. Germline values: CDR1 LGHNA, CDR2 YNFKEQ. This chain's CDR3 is CASSQVTGPNQPQHF. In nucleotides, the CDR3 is TGTGCCAGCAGCCAAGTTACAGGCCCCAATCAGCCCCAGCATTTT.

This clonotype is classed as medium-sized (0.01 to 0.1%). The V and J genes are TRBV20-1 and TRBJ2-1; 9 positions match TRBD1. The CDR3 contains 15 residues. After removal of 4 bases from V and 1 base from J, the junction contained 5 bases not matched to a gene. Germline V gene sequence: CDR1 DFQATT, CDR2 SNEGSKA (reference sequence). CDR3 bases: TGCAGTGCTATACGGGACAGGGATTCCTACAATGAGCAGTTCTTC. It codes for CSAIRDRDSYNEQFF.

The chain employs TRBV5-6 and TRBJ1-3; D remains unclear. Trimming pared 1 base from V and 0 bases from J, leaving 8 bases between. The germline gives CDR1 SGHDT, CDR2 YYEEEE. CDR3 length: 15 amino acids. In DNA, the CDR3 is TGTGCCAGCAGCTTGTATCTGTCCTCTGGAAACACCATATATTTT. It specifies CASSLYLSSGNTIYF.

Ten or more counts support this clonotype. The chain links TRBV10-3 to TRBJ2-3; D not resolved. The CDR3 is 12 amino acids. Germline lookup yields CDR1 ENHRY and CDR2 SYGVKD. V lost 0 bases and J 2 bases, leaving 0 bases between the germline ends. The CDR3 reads CAISESTDTQYF. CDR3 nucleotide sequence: TGTGCCATCAGTGAGTCCACAGATACGCAGTATTTT.

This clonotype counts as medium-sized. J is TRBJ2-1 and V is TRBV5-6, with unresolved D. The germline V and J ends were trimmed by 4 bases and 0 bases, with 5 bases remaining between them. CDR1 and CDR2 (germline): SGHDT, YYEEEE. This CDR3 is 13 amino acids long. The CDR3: CASSHGSYNEQFF. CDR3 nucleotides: TGTGCCAGCAGCCATGGCTCCTACAATGAGCAGTTCTTC.

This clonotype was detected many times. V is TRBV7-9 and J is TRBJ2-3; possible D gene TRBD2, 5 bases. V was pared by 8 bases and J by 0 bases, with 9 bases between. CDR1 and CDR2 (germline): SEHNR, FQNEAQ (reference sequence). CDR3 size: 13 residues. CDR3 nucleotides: TGTGCCAGCGGTGGCGGGAGCACAGATACGCAGTATTTT. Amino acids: CASGGGSTDTQYF.

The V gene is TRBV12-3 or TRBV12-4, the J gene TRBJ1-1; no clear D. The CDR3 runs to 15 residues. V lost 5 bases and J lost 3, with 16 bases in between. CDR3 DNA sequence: TGTGCCAGCAGTCCTCCCAGGAGTGGGGACACTGAAGCTTTCTTT. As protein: CASSPPRSGDTEAFF.

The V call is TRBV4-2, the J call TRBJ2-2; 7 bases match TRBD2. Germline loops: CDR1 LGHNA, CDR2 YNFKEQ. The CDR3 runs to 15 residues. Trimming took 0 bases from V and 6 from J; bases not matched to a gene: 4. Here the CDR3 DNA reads TGTGCCAGCAGCCAAGAGGGGGGGAGGTCCGGGGAGCTGTTTTTT. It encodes CASSQEGGRSGELFF.

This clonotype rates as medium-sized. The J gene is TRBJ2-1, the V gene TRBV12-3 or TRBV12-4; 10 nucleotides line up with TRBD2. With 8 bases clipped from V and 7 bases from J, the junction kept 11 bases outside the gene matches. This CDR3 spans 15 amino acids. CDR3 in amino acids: CASAGLAGAGNEQFF. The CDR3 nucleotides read TGTGCCAGCGCCGGCCTAGCGGGAGCTGGTAATGAGCAGTTCTTC.

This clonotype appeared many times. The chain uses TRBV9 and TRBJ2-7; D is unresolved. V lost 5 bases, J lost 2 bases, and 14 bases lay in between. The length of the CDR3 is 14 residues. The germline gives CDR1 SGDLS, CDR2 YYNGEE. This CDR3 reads CASSVLDIAYEQYF. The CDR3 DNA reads TGTGCCAGCAGTGTCCTAGACATTGCCTACGAGCAGTACTTC.

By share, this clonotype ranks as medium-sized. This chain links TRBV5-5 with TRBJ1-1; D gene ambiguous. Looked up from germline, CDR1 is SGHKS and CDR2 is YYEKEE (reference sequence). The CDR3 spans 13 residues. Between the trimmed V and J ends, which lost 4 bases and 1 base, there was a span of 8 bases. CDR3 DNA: TGTGCCAGCAGCGGCTGGGGGAACACTGAAGCTTTCTTT. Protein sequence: CASSGWGNTEAFF.